A selection of T cell receptor beta chains follows, all from one sample in a study of blood T cell repertoires in COVID-19. TCRdb's table, derived via immunoSEQ multiplex PCR, lists solely in-frame clones and lacks some. The profile covers some 29,000 clones, with 84% appearing a single time and about 9.8% taken by the ten largest. Specimen: peripheral blood. Receptors originate from an elderly man with active COVID-19. Both conserved end residues are part of each CDR3. D genes are given only for firm matches. Size is stated for part of the rows, as once, few or many counts, or as a class when the clone is expanded.

clone_size j_call d_call v_call cdr3_nt cdr3_aa
- TRBJ2-2 TRBD1 TRBV9 TGTGCCAGCAGCGTAAATCAGGACAGGGGGCATTTCGGGGAGCTGTTTTTT CASSVNQDRGHFGELFF
- TRBJ1-6 TRBD1 TRBV6-5 TGTGCCAGCAGCAGCAGACAGGGGCATAATTCACCCCTCCACTTT CASSSRQGHNSPLHF
- TRBJ2-7 TRBD1 TRBV6-5 TGTGCCAGCAGTTACCGGGACAGGACCTACGAGCAGTACTTC CASSYRDRTYEQYF
- TRBJ2-2 TRBD2 TRBV3-1/TRBV3-2 TGTGCCAGCAGCCAAGTTCAGGGCGCGGGGGGCACCGGGGAGCTGTTTTTT CASSQVQGAGGTGELFF
once TRBJ1-1 - TRBV10-3 TGTGCCATCAGTGAATCGGCGGGGGGAGCTTTCTTT CAISESAGGAFF
- TRBJ2-3 TRBD2 TRBV5-4 TGTGCCAGCAGCACCTTAGCGGGGGGGCTAAGTCCTACGCAGTATTTT CASSTLAGGLSPTQYF
- TRBJ1-6 - TRBV4-1 TGCGCCAGCAGTCGGACCCCAGGGCCCCTCCACTTT CASSRTPGPLHF
once TRBJ1-2 - TRBV2 TGTGCCAGCCCCTCGCTACCTGATTCTAACTATGGCTACACCTTC CASPSLPDSNYGYTF
- TRBJ2-1 TRBD2 TRBV4-1 TGCGCCAGCAGCCACTCCGGGGGATCGGGGGGGCGGAATGAGCAGTTCTTC CASSHSGGSGGRNEQFF
- TRBJ2-6 - TRBV9 TGTGCCAGCAGCGAGCGACGGGACACTCCCAGCTCTGGGGCCAACGTCCTGACTTTC CASSERRDTPSSGANVLTF
once TRBJ1-2 - TRBV14 TGTGCCAGCAGCCCCGGCTTCGGCAGGCCGGACTATGGCTACACCTTC CASSPGFGRPDYGYTF